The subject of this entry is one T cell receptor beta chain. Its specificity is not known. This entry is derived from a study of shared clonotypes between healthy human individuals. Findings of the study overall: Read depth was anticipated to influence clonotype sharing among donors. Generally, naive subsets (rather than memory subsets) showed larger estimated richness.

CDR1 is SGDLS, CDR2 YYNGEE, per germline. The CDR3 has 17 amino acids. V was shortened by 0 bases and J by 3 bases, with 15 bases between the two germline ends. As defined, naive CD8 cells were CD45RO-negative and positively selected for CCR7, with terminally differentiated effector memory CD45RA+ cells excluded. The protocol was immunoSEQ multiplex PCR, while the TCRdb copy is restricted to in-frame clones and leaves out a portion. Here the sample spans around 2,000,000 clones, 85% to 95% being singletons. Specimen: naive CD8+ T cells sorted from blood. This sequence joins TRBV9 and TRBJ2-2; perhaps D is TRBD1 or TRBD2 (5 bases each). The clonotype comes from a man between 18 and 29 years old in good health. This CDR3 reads CASSVEDRGSDTGELFF. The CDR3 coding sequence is TGTGCCAGCAGCGTAGAGGACCGGGGCTCCGACACCGGGGAGCTGTTTTTT.